These T cell receptor beta chains were read from a single sample in a study of PD-L1 blockade in urothelial cancer. Only in-frame clones appear in the TCRdb table, and some are missing; sequencing was by immunoSEQ multiplex PCR. The repertoire holds about 88,000 clones, with 90% as singletons. The sample was PBMCs, taken around atezolizumab (anti-PD-L1) treatment. The receptor set was obtained from a man aged 55 to 69 with urothelial cancer. The CDR3 runs from the conserved cysteine through the conserved F or W. Each record gives: V gene, D gene, J gene, clone size, CDR3 DNA, CDR3 protein. The D gene is left open where the match is weak. Only some rows state a clone size, as once, few, many or a class for expanded clones.

TRBV5-1,TRBD1,TRBJ1-1,.,TGCGCCAGCAGCACACGGACAGGGGAAAACACTGAAGCTTTCTTT,CASSTRTGENTEAFF
TRBV5-1,.,TRBJ2-3,.,TGCGCCAGCAGCTTGGTGGGCAGATCCACAGATACGCAGTATTTT,CASSLVGRSTDTQYF
TRBV28,TRBD2,TRBJ2-7,.,TGTGCCAGCAGTTTATTAGGCGGGAGGGCCCACCGGGACTTC,CASSLLGGRAHRDF
TRBV5-6,.,TRBJ2-5,.,TGTGCCAGCAGCTACTGGAGTAGCCGAGAGACCCAGTACTTC,CASSYWSSRETQYF
TRBV2,.,TRBJ1-1,.,TGTGCCAGCAGTGAACGATCTAACCCTGAAGCTTTCTTT,CASSERSNPEAFF
TRBV6-5,.,TRBJ2-2,.,TGTGCCACCTCCTATCGGACTGCCAACACCGGGGAGCTGTTTTTT,CATSYRTANTGELFF
TRBV19,.,TRBJ1-4,.,TGTGCCAGTAGTATCCTCCGGGGGTTTAATGAAAAACTGTTTTTT,CASSILRGFNEKLFF
TRBV5-1,.,TRBJ2-3,.,TGCGCCACCACAACCGGCGCACTAGTTGCAGATACGCAGTATTTT,CATTTGALVADTQYF
TRBV5-1,TRBD2,TRBJ2-1,.,TGCGCCAGCAGCTCGTCCCAACTAGCGGGAGTTTACAATGAGCAGTTCTTC,CASSSSQLAGVYNEQFF
TRBV7-9,TRBD1,TRBJ2-1,.,TGTGCCAGCAGCTTACGGACAGGGAACTCCTACAATGAGCAGTTCTTC,CASSLRTGNSYNEQFF
TRBV30,.,TRBJ1-5,.,TGTGCCTGGAGTGCAGGGCCCAATCAGCCCCAGCATTTT,CAWSAGPNQPQHF
TRBV9,TRBD2,TRBJ2-7,.,TGTGCCAGCAGCGTAGTAGCAGCGGGAGCCTACGAGCAGTACTTC,CASSVVAAGAYEQYF
TRBV21-1,.,TRBJ1-1,.,TGTGCCAGCAGCAAAGAGAGCACTGAAGCTTTCTTT,CASSKESTEAFF
TRBV9,.,TRBJ2-5,once,TGTGCCAGCAGCGTTTCCGGGACTGCTGATCTCCGGGAGACCCAGTACTTC,CASSVSGTADLRETQYF
TRBV2,.,TRBJ2-4,.,TGTGCCAGCGGCGGTAGAGTAGCCAAAAACATTCAGTACTTC,CASGGRVAKNIQYF
TRBV5-1,.,TRBJ2-5,.,TGCGCCAGCAGCAAATACGGTGAGAACGAAGAGACCCAGTACTTC,CASSKYGENEETQYF
TRBV10-3,.,TRBJ2-3,.,TGTGCCATCAGTGCCCCCCAGGCCCCGCAGTATTTT,CAISAPQAPQYF
TRBV10-3,TRBD2,TRBJ2-3,.,TGTGCCATTCCGGGACTAGCGGGAAGGGTGGATACGCAGTATTTT,CAIPGLAGRVDTQYF
TRBV7-9,TRBD1,TRBJ2-5,.,TGTGCCAGCAGCCCCCGGGACAGGGGGCTCGTTGAGACCCAGTACTTC,CASSPRDRGLVETQYF
TRBV18,TRBD1,TRBJ1-5,.,TGTGCCAGCTCCCGAGGACAGGCTAAATTGAGCAATCAGCCCCAGCATTTT,CASSRGQAKLSNQPQHF
TRBV29-1,.,TRBJ2-7,.,TGCAGCGTTGAAGTAAGGGGGACGCGATACGAGCAGTACTTC,CSVEVRGTRYEQYF
TRBV7-2,.,TRBJ2-7,.,TGTGCCAGCAGCTTAAGTGTTGCCCAGGGGAACGAGCAGTACTTC,CASSLSVAQGNEQYF
TRBV29-1,TRBD1,TRBJ2-1,.,TGCAGCGTTGTCCGACAGGGGGCAGACAATGAGCAGTTCTTC,CSVVRQGADNEQFF
TRBV5-1,.,TRBJ2-2,.,TGCGCCAGCAGCCGGAACACCGGGGAGCTGTTTTTT,CASSRNTGELFF
TRBV28,.,TRBJ1-2,.,TGTGCCAGCAGGGTTTTCAGGTCGGGGTATGGCTACACCTTC,CASRVFRSGYGYTF
TRBV5-6,.,TRBJ1-3,.,TGTGCCAGCAGCTTGTACGGGAACACCATATATTTT,CASSLYGNTIYF
TRBV27,.,TRBJ2-5,.,TGTGCCAGCAGTCCCTTTCGGGGGGCCCAAGAGACCCAGTACTTC,CASSPFRGAQETQYF
TRBV28,TRBD2,TRBJ2-7,.,TGTGCCAGCAGCCCTAGCGGACGAAGTCCCGAGCAGTACTTC,CASSPSGRSPEQYF
TRBV21-1,.,TRBJ1-5,.,TGTGCCAGCAGCGACCGGGACAGGGGGATGAATCAGCCCCAGCATTTT,CASSDRDRGMNQPQHF
TRBV5-1,TRBD2,TRBJ2-7,.,TGCGCCAGCAGCCCAATTACTAGCGGGATATACGAGCAGTACTTC,CASSPITSGIYEQYF
TRBV15,.,TRBJ2-7,.,TGTGCCACCAGCAGAGATCTTGCGGTGCAGTACTTC,CATSRDLAVQYF
TRBV9,TRBD1,TRBJ2-2,.,TGTGCCAGCAGCGCGAAGGGACAGGGTCTCACCGGGGAGCTGTTTTTT,CASSAKGQGLTGELFF
TRBV4-3,.,TRBJ2-1,.,TGCGCCAGCAGCCAAGGGGGTAGCGTGGTGCATGAGCAGTTCTTC,CASSQGGSVVHEQFF
TRBV6-5,.,TRBJ2-3,.,TGTGCCAGCTCCGAAAGGGGACTCAGCACAGATACGCAGTATTTT,CASSERGLSTDTQYF
TRBV5-1,TRBD1,TRBJ2-4,.,TGCGCCAGCAGCTCGGGACAGGGGGCGAAGAACATTCAGTACTTC,CASSSGQGAKNIQYF
TRBV4-2,.,TRBJ1-1,.,TGTGCCAGCAGCCAAGCCCCCCAGGGGAACACTGAAGCTTTCTTT,CASSQAPQGNTEAFF
TRBV29-1,.,TRBJ2-5,.,TGCAGCGTTGAGGGGGCAGGAGGCCCAGAGACCCAGTACTTC,CSVEGAGGPETQYF
TRBV2,.,TRBJ1-5,few,TGTGCCAGCAGTTTGGGGGCTAATCAGCCCCAGCATTTT,CASSLGANQPQHF
TRBV5-1,TRBD2,TRBJ2-3,.,TGCGCCAGCAGCTTGGATGGTCTAGCGGGAAGTACGCAGTATTTT,CASSLDGLAGSTQYF
TRBV5-6,.,TRBJ1-3,.,TGTGCCAGCAGCTTGGTAAGAGAAAGCTCTGGAAACACCATATATTTT,CASSLVRESSGNTIYF
TRBV29-1,.,TRBJ1-2,once,TGCAGCGCACTCGGTCGAGCTAACTATGGCTACACCTTC,CSALGRANYGYTF
TRBV18,TRBD2,TRBJ2-5,.,TGTGCCAGCTCACCACCGATGACTAGCGGGACGCGGGAGACCCAGTACTTC,CASSPPMTSGTRETQYF
TRBV5-6,.,TRBJ2-7,.,TGTGCCAGCAGCTTGGCAGGCGCGACCTACGAGCAGTACTTC,CASSLAGATYEQYF
TRBV6-1,.,TRBJ2-3,.,TGTGCCAGCAGTGAATCGGGTGCATCTAGCACAGATACGCAGTATTTT,CASSESGASSTDTQYF
TRBV2,TRBD2,TRBJ2-3,.,TGTGCCAGCAGCCCCCTTACCGGGACTAGCGCTGCATTGCAGTATTTT,CASSPLTGTSAALQYF
TRBV4-2,TRBD2,TRBJ2-5,.,TGTGCCAGCAGCCAAGAATCCAGGGGGCTTGGACTAGCGGGAGGATCGGCCCAGTACTTC,CASSQESRGLGLAGGSAQYF
TRBV25-1,TRBD1,TRBJ1-2,.,TGTGCCAGCGGACAGGGAAGCTATGGCTACACCTTC,CASGQGSYGYTF
TRBV7-7,TRBD2,TRBJ2-5,.,TGTGCCAGCAGCCCACTTGGCGGGAGAGAGACCCAGTACTTC,CASSPLGGRETQYF
TRBV5-6,TRBD1,TRBJ2-2,.,TGTGCCAGCAGTCAGGGACAGGGGATCGCGAACACCGGGGAGCTGTTTTTT,CASSQGQGIANTGELFF
TRBV7-2,TRBD2,TRBJ2-7,.,TGTGCCAGCAGCCCCCGGTTAGCGGGGAGTCCACAGCAGTACTTC,CASSPRLAGSPQQYF
TRBV7-9,TRBD1,TRBJ1-3,few,TGTGCCAGCAGCTTTTGGACAGGGAGGGCTGGAAACACCATATATTTT,CASSFWTGRAGNTIYF
TRBV5-1,TRBD1,TRBJ1-1,.,TGCGCCAGCAGCCCGGGACAGGCCCTGGGCACTGAAGCTTTCTTT,CASSPGQALGTEAFF
TRBV19,TRBD2,TRBJ2-5,.,TGTGCCAGTAGTATCTCTTCGCGGGGGGAACAAGAGACCCAGTACTTC,CASSISSRGEQETQYF
TRBV18,.,TRBJ2-7,.,TGTGCCAGCTCCCTCAATCGGGAGCAGTACTTC,CASSLNREQYF